These T cell receptor beta chains were read from a single sample in a study of blood T cell repertoires in COVID-19. Profiled with immunoSEQ multiplex PCR; TCRdb holds only in-frame clones, not every one. The data hold about 210,000 clones, with approximately 78% observed a single time. The sequencing input was peripheral blood. All receptors derive from a woman between 40 and 50 years old with acute or convalescent COVID-19. Each CDR3 is given with its conserved first and last residue. D genes are given only for firm matches. Some rows mark clone size as missing; the rest say once, few, many or name a class of expanded clone.

d_gene,abundance,j_gene,v_gene,CDR3nt,CDR3aa
TRBD1,.,TRBJ1-2,TRBV29-1,TGCAGCGGCATCAGGGGGCAGGATGGCTACACCTTC,CSGIRGQDGYTF
.,.,TRBJ2-2,TRBV6-4,TGTGCCAGCAGTGACCGGGACACCGGGGAGCTGTTTTTT,CASSDRDTGELFF
TRBD1,.,TRBJ1-2,TRBV25-1,TGTGCCAGCAGTGCCGGGACAGGGGCTAATCACGGCTACACCTTC,CASSAGTGANHGYTF
TRBD1,.,TRBJ2-7,TRBV5-1,TGCGCCAGCAGCTCTACTCCGGGACAGGGCCCCTCCTACGAGCAGTACTTC,CASSSTPGQGPSYEQYF
.,.,TRBJ2-2,TRBV10-3,TGTGCCATCACCCCGGACGGGGCGAACACCGGGGAGCTGTTTTTT,CAITPDGANTGELFF
.,once,TRBJ2-7,TRBV27,TGTGCCAGCAGGGCTAGTGGTTACGAGCAGTACTTC,CASRASGYEQYF
.,.,TRBJ2-1,TRBV12-3/TRBV12-4,TGTGCCAGCAGTCCTCGCGCATTAAATGAGCAGTTCTTC,CASSPRALNEQFF
.,.,TRBJ1-1,TRBV2,TGTGCCAGCAGTGAAGTTCTGGGGAGAACTGAAGCTTTCTTT,CASSEVLGRTEAFF
TRBD1,.,TRBJ1-2,TRBV7-8,TGTGCCAGCAGCCCAACCGGACAGGGCGACTATGGCTACACCTTC,CASSPTGQGDYGYTF
.,.,TRBJ2-1,TRBV15,TGTGCCACCAGCAGAGGTCAGGGGCGGGCTGGTGACAATGAGCAGTTCTTC,CATSRGQGRAGDNEQFF
TRBD1,few,TRBJ2-7,TRBV5-1,TGCGCCAGCAGCCCCCGGGACAGGGGATTGGGGACGGAATACGAGCAGTACTTC,CASSPRDRGLGTEYEQYF
TRBD2,once,TRBJ2-7,TRBV28,TGTGCCAGCAGTTTCTCCTTTGGCGGGGGGGCACTCTACGAGCAGTACTTC,CASSFSFGGGALYEQYF
TRBD2,.,TRBJ2-3,TRBV9,TGTGCCAGCAGCGCGACTAGCGGCGATACGCAGTATTTT,CASSATSGDTQYF
TRBD2,.,TRBJ2-4,TRBV5-1,TGCCCCCGCTTCCACCCCGGGGGCCGGGGGGGAAACATTCAGTACTTC,CPRFHPGGRGGNIQYF
.,few,TRBJ2-2,TRBV5-6,TGTGCCAGCAGCTTGGAAATGAGAGCCGGGGAGCTGTTTTTT,CASSLEMRAGELFF
.,.,TRBJ2-1,TRBV7-2,TGTGCCAGCAGCTTAGGTACTAGCAATGAGCAGTTCTTC,CASSLGTSNEQFF
TRBD1,.,TRBJ1-4,TRBV4-1,TGCGCCAGCAGCCAAGAAGAGGGGACAGAGAATGAAAAACTGTTTTTT,CASSQEEGTENEKLFF
.,few,TRBJ1-6,TRBV2,TGTGCCAGCAGGCCCGGGACATTCGAATCACCCCTCCACTTT,CASRPGTFESPLHF
TRBD2,.,TRBJ2-3,TRBV29-1,TGCAGCGCGGATAGCGGGAGGACCAGGGATACGCAGTATTTT,CSADSGRTRDTQYF